Given below is one T cell receptor (beta chain) in context. Its antigen remains unidentified. There are 20 residues in the CDR3. Germline V gives CDR1 MGHRA, CDR2 YSYEKL. Losses at the gene ends were 2 bases for V and 4 bases for J; bases not matched to a gene: 15. These data are taken from a study of cytomegalovirus exposure and HLA in healthy donors. Study observations and caveats: At a 0.05 false discovery rate, a later analysis found over 15,000 TCR beta sequences to be associated with HLA alleles.

The PCR made use of 60 Vbeta and 13 Jbeta primers. In the source study's methods: There were around 80 million unique TCR beta chains by a later count, and some 12 million of them were shared. TCRdb keeps only in-frame clones here, not all; method: immunoSEQ multiplex PCR. The D gene and trimming were derived from the DNA, and the V and J assignments and clone size from that table. The table includes roughly 170,000 clones, 70% to 80% detected once. The receptor was derived from a man aged 25 to 45 in good health and CMV-seronegative. Material for sequencing was PBMCs. J is TRBJ1-6 and V is TRBV4-1; 9 bases fit TRBD1. The CDR3 region is CASSQPPGTGNSPYNSPLHF. The CDR3 nucleotides are TGCGCCAGCAGCCAACCCCCCGGGACAGGGAATTCACCGTATAATTCACCCCTCCACTTT.